One T cell receptor beta chain is described in this entry. Its antigen remains unidentified. A junction boundary mismatches the germline segment, possibly from a read error. Amplifying from RNA transcripts, the study obtained TCR beta CDR3 regions. RT-PCR with HTBI primers came first, then second-round multiplex PCR. One entry per CDR3 protein, called by TCRdb with MiXCR from the multiplex PCR reads. This table has about 500,000 distinct CDR3 sequences, under 45% appearing once. Diagnosis relied on clinical symptoms, serum thyroxine, TRAb, thyroid ultrasound and orbital computed tomography. The data are from a study of Graves' ophthalmopathy and Graves' hyperthyroidism. Study-wide context: Ophthalmopathy absent within 18 months of follow-up marked hyperthyroidism as stable.

CDR3 length equals 15 residues. Germline CDR1 reads WSHSY; CDR2 reads SAAADI. Findings of the study overall: The model reached approximately 70% sensitivity and around 72% specificity for predicting ophthalmopathy progression.

V gene TRBV10-2 combines with J gene TRBJ2-2; TRBD1 is a possible D gene (6 bases). The receptor's source is an adult man with Graves' hyperthyroidism. Material for sequencing was peripheral blood or thyroid tissue (not recorded which). Here the CDR3 reads CASSTDRYSGRELFF. In DNA form, the CDR3 reads TGTGCCAGCAGCACAGACAGGTATTCTGGCAGGGAGCTGTTTTTT.